These T cell receptor beta chains were read from a single sample in a study of shared clonotypes between healthy human individuals. The method was immunoSEQ multiplex PCR; TCRdb's version includes in-frame clones alone and lacks a portion of them. The sample consists of some 2,400,000 clones, around 95% of them appearing once. Sequenced: naive CD4+ T cells sorted from blood. The receptors come from a young man in good health. CDR3s include the opening cysteine and the closing phenylalanine or tryptophan. A D gene is named only where the DNA matches it firmly. Not every row has a clone size; where given, it reads once, few, many or a size class.

>NA|TRBD1|TRBJ2-1|TRBV12-5
CASGPGQGKNEQFF
TGTGCTAGTGGCCCGGGACAGGGTAAAAATGAGCAGTTCTTC
>NA|NA|TRBJ2-7|TRBV18
CASSPTTGSSYEQYF
TGTGCCAGCTCACCTACAACAGGCAGCTCCTACGAGCAGTACTTC
>NA|TRBD1|TRBJ1-5|TRBV9
CASSGTGDSNQPQHF
TGTGCCAGCAGCGGAACAGGGGATAGCAATCAGCCCCAGCATTTT
>once|NA|TRBJ1-4|TRBV2
CASSEAVAEEKLFF
TGTGCCAGCAGTGAAGCGGTAGCAGAGGAAAAACTGTTTTTT
>NA|TRBD1|TRBJ1-2|TRBV18
CASSPLGQGDSNYGYTF
TGTGCCAGCTCACCACTAGGACAGGGGGATTCTAACTATGGCTACACCTTC
>NA|NA|TRBJ2-7|TRBV19
CASSIDGGAYEQYF
TGTGCCAGTAGTATAGACGGGGGAGCCTACGAGCAGTACTTC
>NA|TRBD1|TRBJ2-2|TRBV4-1
CASRLAGQGLGELFF
TGCGCCAGCAGACTTGCGGGACAGGGTTTGGGGGAGCTGTTTTTT
>NA|TRBD1|TRBJ2-7|TRBV18
CASSPAQGAGEQYF
TGTGCCAGCTCACCAGCCCAGGGGGCAGGCGAGCAGTACTTC
>NA|NA|TRBJ2-7|TRBV6-6
CASNGGGATSREQYF
TGTGCCAGCAATGGGGGTGGAGCGACCAGTCGGGAGCAGTACTTC
>NA|NA|TRBJ1-1|TRBV30
CAWSPGAGDTEAFF
TGTGCCTGGAGTCCCGGCGCCGGGGACACTGAAGCTTTCTTT
>once|NA|TRBJ2-7|TRBV5-1
CASSSDGSIKQYF
TGCGCCAGCAGCTCGGACGGAAGTATAAAGCAGTACTTC
>NA|TRBD2|TRBJ2-1|TRBV9
CASSPGLALNAYEQFF
TGTGCCAGCAGCCCGGGACTAGCCCTAAACGCCTATGAGCAGTTCTTC
>NA|TRBD2|TRBJ2-7|TRBV5-8
CASSLGTSGTYEQYF
TGTGCCAGCAGCTTGGGGACTAGCGGCACCTACGAGCAGTACTTC
>NA|NA|TRBJ1-1|TRBV5-1
CASSSPGSNTEAFF
TGCGCCAGCAGCTCGCCGGGATCGAACACTGAAGCTTTCTTT
>NA|NA|TRBJ1-6|TRBV5-4
CASSREPGRSSYNSPLHF
TGTGCCAGCAGCAGAGAGCCGGGACGGAGCTCCTATAATTCACCCCTCCACTTT
>NA|TRBD1|TRBJ1-2|TRBV6-1
CASTAGGGGYTF
TGTGCCAGCACCGCAGGGGGGGGTGGCTACACCTTC
>NA|TRBD2|TRBJ2-5|TRBV2
CASTRWDIAGVAETQYF
TGTGCCAGCACCAGGTGGGATATTGCGGGAGTCGCAGAGACCCAGTACTTC
>NA|TRBD1|TRBJ1-1|TRBV5-1
CASSLADRDRAEAFF
TGCGCCAGCAGCTTGGCCGACCGGGACAGGGCTGAAGCTTTCTTT
>NA|TRBD1|TRBJ2-1|TRBV28
CASTDRGWEQFF
TGTGCCAGCACGGACAGGGGGTGGGAGCAGTTCTTC
>NA|TRBD2|TRBJ2-1|TRBV30
CAWSKLSGVKNNEQFF
TGTGCCTGGAGTAAACTGAGCGGGGTCAAAAACAATGAGCAGTTCTTC
>NA|TRBD1|TRBJ2-7|TRBV18
CASSPGRGLTYEQYF
TGTGCCAGCTCACCGGGCAGGGGGCTAACCTACGAGCAGTACTTC
>NA|NA|TRBJ2-5|TRBV5-4
CASSPHGSSEQTQYF
TGTGCCAGCAGCCCCCACGGGAGCAGTGAGCAGACCCAGTACTTC
>few|TRBD1|TRBJ2-2|TRBV11-2
CASSPPLGRGQYTGELFF
TGTGCCAGCAGCCCCCCACTTGGCAGGGGGCAGTATACCGGGGAGCTGTTTTTT
>once|TRBD2|TRBJ2-1|TRBV5-4
CASSLDAGGNEQFF
TGTGCCAGCAGCTTGGATGCGGGGGGCAATGAGCAGTTCTTC
>NA|NA|TRBJ2-3|TRBV25-1
CASSEPPPDTQYF
TGTGCCAGCAGTGAACCGCCTCCAGATACGCAGTATTTT
>NA|TRBD1|TRBJ1-2|TRBV28
CASRDGQGVYGYTF
TGTGCCAGCAGGGACGGACAGGGTGTCTATGGCTACACCTTC
>NA|NA|TRBJ1-6|TRBV19
CASSARQAYNSPLHF
TGTGCCAGTAGTGCCCGGCAGGCCTATAATTCACCCCTCCACTTT
>NA|NA|TRBJ2-7|TRBV5-1
CASSLDPGAVYEQYF
TGCGCCAGCAGCTTGGATCCGGGAGCGGTCTACGAGCAGTACTTC
>NA|TRBD2|TRBJ2-1|TRBV25-1
CASSEPGLAGNNEQFF
TGTGCCAGCAGTGAACCGGGACTAGCGGGAAACAATGAGCAGTTCTTC
>NA|TRBD1|TRBJ2-7|TRBV5-8
CASSPTGTGAYEQYF
TGTGCCAGCAGCCCCACCGGGACAGGCGCCTACGAGCAGTACTTC
>once|NA|TRBJ2-2|TRBV7-3
CASSLTPAGPGNTGELFF
TGTGCCAGCAGCTTAACACCGGCCGGACCCGGGAACACCGGGGAGCTGTTTTTT
>NA|NA|TRBJ2-1|TRBV29-1
CSVDRQGGMNEQFF
TGCAGCGTTGATCGCCAGGGAGGTATGAATGAGCAGTTCTTC
>once|NA|TRBJ1-2|TRBV27
CASSYKGANYGYTF
TGTGCCAGCAGTTATAAGGGAGCTAACTATGGCTACACCTTC
>NA|TRBD1|TRBJ2-7|TRBV7-2
CASSLAGTGGGEQYF
TGTGCCAGCAGCTTAGCTGGGACAGGGGGCGGGGAGCAGTACTTC
>NA|TRBD1|TRBJ1-4|TRBV6-5
CASRDKGQINEKLFF
TGTGCCAGCAGAGATAAGGGACAGATCAATGAAAAACTGTTTTTT
>NA|NA|TRBJ2-7|TRBV7-2
CASSSVRTPGQYF
TGTGCCAGCAGCTCGGTTCGGACTCCGGGGCAGTACTTC
>NA|TRBD2|TRBJ2-7|TRBV7-9
CASMPSGSNALADF
TGTGCCAGCATGCCTAGCGGGTCAAATGCCCTAGCGGACTTC
>NA|TRBD1|TRBJ1-6|TRBV6-5
CASSFGQGNSPLHF
TGTGCCAGCAGTTTCGGACAGGGAAATTCACCCCTCCACTTT
>NA|TRBD1|TRBJ2-7|TRBV11-2
CASSSIRGQALPGSYEQYF
TGTGCCAGCAGCTCCATACGGGGACAGGCCTTACCCGGTTCCTACGAGCAGTACTTC
>NA|TRBD1|TRBJ1-6|TRBV11-1
CASSLGQGPPPLHF
TGTGCCAGCAGCTTAGGACAGGGGCCCCCACCCCTCCACTTT
>once|NA|TRBJ1-3|TRBV6-5
CASSYSSGTAGNTIYF
TGTGCCAGCAGTTACTCGTCAGGGACGGCCGGAAACACCATATATTTT
>once|NA|TRBJ2-7|TRBV2
CASSVTAYEQYF
TGTGCCAGCAGTGTCACTGCATACGAGCAGTACTTC
>NA|TRBD2|TRBJ2-3|TRBV9
CASSVVAGGPVSTDTQYF
TGTGCCAGCAGCGTAGTAGCGGGAGGGCCGGTCAGCACAGATACGCAGTATTTT
>NA|TRBD2|TRBJ2-3|TRBV30
CAWSEWRGDTDTQYF
TGTGCCTGGAGCGAGTGGCGGGGGGACACAGATACGCAGTATTTT
>NA|TRBD2|TRBJ2-6|TRBV28
CASSLGGGTGANVLTF
TGTGCCAGCAGTTTAGGGGGAGGGACTGGGGCCAACGTCCTGACTTTC
>once|NA|TRBJ2-7|TRBV7-2
CASTRPASYEQYF
TGTGCCAGCACCCGACCTGCCTCCTACGAGCAGTACTTC
>NA|TRBD1|TRBJ2-5|TRBV6-1
CASSEAWDRGRETQYF
TGTGCCAGCAGTGAAGCATGGGACAGGGGGAGGGAGACCCAGTACTTC
>NA|TRBD1|TRBJ2-2|TRBV9
CASSPRTGVSTGELFF
TGTGCCAGCAGCCCTAGGACAGGGGTGAGCACCGGGGAGCTGTTTTTT
>NA|NA|TRBJ2-6|TRBV28
CASRGLLSVGANVLTF
TGTGCCAGCAGAGGGCTCCTCTCGGTTGGGGCCAACGTCCTGACTTTC
>NA|NA|TRBJ2-2|TRBV10-3
CAISEFPGELFF
TGTGCCATCAGTGAGTTCCCCGGGGAGCTGTTTTTT
>once|NA|TRBJ1-2|TRBV30
CAWSVGPRGPGYTF
TGTGCCTGGAGTGTTGGGCCGCGGGGTCCTGGCTACACCTTC
>NA|TRBD1|TRBJ1-6|TRBV6-6
CASRDRVISPLHF
TGTGCCAGCAGGGACAGGGTAATTTCACCCCTCCACTTT
>NA|NA|TRBJ2-7|TRBV5-4
CASSLGGEQYF
TGTGCCAGCAGCTTGGGGGGCGAGCAGTACTTC
>NA|NA|TRBJ2-2|TRBV5-4
CASSPGTAPGELFF
TGTGCCAGCAGCCCCGGGACGGCCCCCGGGGAGCTGTTTTTT
>NA|NA|TRBJ1-6|TRBV27
CASSSLGHNSPLHF
TGTGCCAGCAGTTCCCTCGGCCATAATTCACCCCTCCACTTT
>NA|NA|TRBJ2-2|TRBV5-1
CASRVPSGELFF
TGCGCCAGCAGGGTCCCATCCGGGGAGCTGTTTTTT
>NA|TRBD1|TRBJ2-7|TRBV2
CASSLGQGYYEQYF
TGTGCCAGCAGTCTTGGACAGGGGTATTACGAGCAGTACTTC